This TCR beta chain was recorded in a study of patients and donors after allogeneic stem cell transplantation. Deletions cut 2 bases from V and 0 bases from J, with 13 bases between. The CDR3 length is 16 residues. CDR1 DFQATT and CDR2 SNEGSKA come from the germline V gene (reference sequence). From the RT-PCR reads, TCRdb called clonotypes with MiXCR, one entry per CDR3 protein. This table has over 350,000 distinct CDR3 sequences, roughly 17% appearing once. The genes are TRBV20-1 and TRBJ2-2; D gene unclear. The sample was blood, either unsorted or a sorted T cell fraction (not recorded which). The source of this sequence is a human donor who was either an allogeneic HSCT recipient or a stem cell or donor lymphocyte infusion donor (not recorded which). It is not recorded whose cells these are; they may come from a transplant donor. DNA of the CDR3: TGCAGTGCTAGACCGGACCGTCACGCGAACACCGGGGAGCTGTTTTTT. Its translation is CSARPDRHANTGELFF.